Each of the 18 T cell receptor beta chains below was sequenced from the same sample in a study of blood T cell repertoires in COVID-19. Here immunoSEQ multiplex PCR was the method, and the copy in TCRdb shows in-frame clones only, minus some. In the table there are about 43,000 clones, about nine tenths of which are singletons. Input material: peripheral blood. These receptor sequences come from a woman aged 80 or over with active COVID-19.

Here the CDR3 DNA reads TGTGCCAGCAGCCAAGGGAGGGCTAGCGGGGGGTACAATGAGCAGTTCTTC. Translating it yields CASSQGRASGGYNEQFF. The V call is TRBV7-8, the J call TRBJ2-1; TRBD2 aligns across 11 bases. Germline V CDR1 and CDR2: SGHVS, FQNEAQ. This CDR3 region has 17 residues. Trimming took 5 bases from V and 4 from J; bases not matched to a gene: 10.

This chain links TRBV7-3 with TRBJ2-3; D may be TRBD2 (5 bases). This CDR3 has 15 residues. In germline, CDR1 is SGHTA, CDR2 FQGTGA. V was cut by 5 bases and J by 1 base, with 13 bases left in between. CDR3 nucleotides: TGTGCCAGCAGCCCCCTCGGGGTGGGCACAGATACGCAGTATTTT. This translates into CASSPLGVGTDTQYF. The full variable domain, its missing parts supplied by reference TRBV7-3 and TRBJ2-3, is GAGVSQTPSNKVTEKGKYVELRCDPISGHTALYWYRQSLGQGPEFLIYFQGTGAADDSGLPNDRFFAVRPEGSVSTLKIQRTERGDSAVYLCASSPLGVGTDTQYFGPGTRLTVL.

This CDR3 is CASSLGVQGTGVSPAGYTF. The DNA for the CDR3 is TGTGCCAGCAGCTTAGGGGTTCAGGGGACAGGGGTTTCCCCCGCCGGCTACACCTTC. The J gene is TRBJ1-2, the V gene TRBV7-9; TRBD1 matches 10 bases. The germline gives CDR1 SEHNR, CDR2 FQNEAQ (reference sequence). The junction had 19 bases not matched to a gene; V was cut back by 1 base and J by 8 bases. The CDR3 is 19 amino acids. Supplemented by reference TRBV7-9 and TRBJ1-2, the full variable domain reads DTGVSQNPRHKITKRGQNVTFRCDPISEHNRLYWYRQTLGQGPEFLTYFQNEAQLEKSRLLSDRFSAERPKGSFSTLEIQRTEQGDSAMYLCASSLGVQGTGVSPAGYTFGSGTRLTVV.

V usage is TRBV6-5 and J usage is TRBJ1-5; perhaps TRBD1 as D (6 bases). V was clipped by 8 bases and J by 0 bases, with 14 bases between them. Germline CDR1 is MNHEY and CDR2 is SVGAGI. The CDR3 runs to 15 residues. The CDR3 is CASGYREYSNQPQHF. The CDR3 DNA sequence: TGTGCCAGCGGGTACAGGGAGTATAGCAATCAGCCCCAGCATTTT.

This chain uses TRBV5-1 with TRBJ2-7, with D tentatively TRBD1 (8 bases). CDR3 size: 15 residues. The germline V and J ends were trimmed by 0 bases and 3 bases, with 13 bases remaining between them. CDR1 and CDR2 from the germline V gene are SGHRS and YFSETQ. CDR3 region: CASSLAQGGDYEQYF. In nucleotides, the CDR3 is TGCGCCAGCAGCTTGGCACAGGGGGGGGACTACGAGCAGTACTTC.

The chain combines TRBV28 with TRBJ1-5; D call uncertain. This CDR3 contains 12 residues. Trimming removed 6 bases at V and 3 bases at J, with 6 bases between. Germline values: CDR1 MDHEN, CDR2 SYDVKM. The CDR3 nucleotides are TGTGCCAGCAGGGGCCCCAATCAGCCCCAGCATTTT. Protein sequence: CASRGPNQPQHF.

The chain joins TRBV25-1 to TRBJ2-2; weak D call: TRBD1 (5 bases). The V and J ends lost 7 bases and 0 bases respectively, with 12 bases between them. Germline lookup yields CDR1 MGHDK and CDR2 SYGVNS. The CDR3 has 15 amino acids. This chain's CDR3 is CASKRGGANTGELFF. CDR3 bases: TGTGCCAGCAAAAGGGGTGGCGCGAACACCGGGGAGCTGTTTTTT. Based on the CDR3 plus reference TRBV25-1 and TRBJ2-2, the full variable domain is EADIYQTPRYLVIGTGKKITLECSQTMGHDKMYWYQQDPGMELHLIHYSYGVNSTEKGDLSSESTVSRIRTEHFPLTLESARPSHTSQYLCASKRGGANTGELFFGEGSRLTVL.

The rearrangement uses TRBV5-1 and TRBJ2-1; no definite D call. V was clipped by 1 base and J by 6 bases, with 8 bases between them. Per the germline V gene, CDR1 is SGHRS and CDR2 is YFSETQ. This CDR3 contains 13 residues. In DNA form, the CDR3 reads TGCGCCAGCAGCTTGCGTCTGGCCAATGAGCAGTTCTTC. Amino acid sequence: CASSLRLANEQFF. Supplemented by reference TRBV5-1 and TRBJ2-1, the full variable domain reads KAGVTQTPRYLIKTRGQQVTLSCSPISGHRSVSWYQQTPGQGLQFLFEYFSETQRNKGNFPGRFSGRQFSNSRSEMNVSTLELGDSALYLCASSLRLANEQFFGPGTRLTVL.

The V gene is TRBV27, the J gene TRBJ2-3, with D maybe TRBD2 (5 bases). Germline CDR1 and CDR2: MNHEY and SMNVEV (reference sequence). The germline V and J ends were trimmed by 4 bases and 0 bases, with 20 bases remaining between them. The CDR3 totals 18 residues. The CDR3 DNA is TGTGCCAGCAGTTCCTACAACTTTCGGGGAACTAGCACAGATACGCAGTATTTT. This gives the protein CASSSYNFRGTSTDTQYF.

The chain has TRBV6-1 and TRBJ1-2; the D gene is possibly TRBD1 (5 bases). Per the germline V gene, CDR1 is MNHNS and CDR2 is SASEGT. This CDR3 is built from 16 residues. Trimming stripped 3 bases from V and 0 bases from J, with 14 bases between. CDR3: CASSDEGTPTNYGYTF. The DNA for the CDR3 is TGTGCCAGCAGTGACGAAGGGACTCCTACTAACTATGGCTACACCTTC.

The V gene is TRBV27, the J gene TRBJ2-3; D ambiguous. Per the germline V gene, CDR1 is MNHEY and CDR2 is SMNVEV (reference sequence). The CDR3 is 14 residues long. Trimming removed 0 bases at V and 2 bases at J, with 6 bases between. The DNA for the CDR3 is TGTGCCAGCAGTTTATCGGCCCCCACAGATACGCAGTATTTT. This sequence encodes CASSLSAPTDTQYF.

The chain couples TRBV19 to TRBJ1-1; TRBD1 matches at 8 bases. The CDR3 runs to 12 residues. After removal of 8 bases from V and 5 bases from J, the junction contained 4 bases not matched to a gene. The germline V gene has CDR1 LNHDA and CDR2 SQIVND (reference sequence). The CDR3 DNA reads TGTGCCAGTCGCAGGGGGCATACTGAAGCTTTCTTT. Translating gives CASRRGHTEAFF.

The CDR3 DNA sequence: TGTGCCAGCAGCTTAGCGTCAGGGTCGACCACAGATACGCAGTATTTT. It is translated as CASSLASGSTTDTQYF. The chain combines TRBV7-2 with TRBJ2-3; tentatively, D is TRBD1 (5 bases). CDR3 size: 16 residues. Germline-derived CDR1 and CDR2 are SGHTA and FQGNSA. The V end was cut by 0 bases, the J end by 2 bases, with 12 bases between.

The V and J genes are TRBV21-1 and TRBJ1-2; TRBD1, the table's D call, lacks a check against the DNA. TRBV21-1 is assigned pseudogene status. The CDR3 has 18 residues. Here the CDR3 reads CASSSLLNRDRGLRGYTF. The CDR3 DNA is TGTGCCAGCAGCTCCCTTTTAAACCGGGACAGGGGGCTTCGTGGCTACACCTTC.

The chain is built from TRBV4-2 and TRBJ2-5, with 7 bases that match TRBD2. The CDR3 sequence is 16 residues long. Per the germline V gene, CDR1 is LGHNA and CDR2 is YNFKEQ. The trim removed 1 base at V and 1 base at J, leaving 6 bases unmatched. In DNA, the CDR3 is TGTGCCAGCAGCCAAGCGTGGGGGGGGACCCAAGAGACCCAGTACTTC. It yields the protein CASSQAWGGTQETQYF.

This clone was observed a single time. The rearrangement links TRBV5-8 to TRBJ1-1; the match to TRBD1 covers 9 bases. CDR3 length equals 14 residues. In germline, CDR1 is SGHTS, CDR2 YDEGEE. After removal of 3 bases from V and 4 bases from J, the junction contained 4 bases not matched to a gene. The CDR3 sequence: CASSSHRGPTEAFF. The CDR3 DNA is TGTGCCAGCAGCTCCCACAGGGGGCCCACTGAAGCTTTCTTT.

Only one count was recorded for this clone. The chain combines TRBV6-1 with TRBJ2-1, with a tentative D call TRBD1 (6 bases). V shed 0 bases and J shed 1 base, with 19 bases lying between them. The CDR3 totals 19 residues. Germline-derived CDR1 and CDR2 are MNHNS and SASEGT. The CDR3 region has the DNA TGTGCCAGCAGTGAAGCGAGATTGAACAGGGTAGTGTCCTACAATGAGCAGTTCTTC. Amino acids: CASSEARLNRVVSYNEQFF.

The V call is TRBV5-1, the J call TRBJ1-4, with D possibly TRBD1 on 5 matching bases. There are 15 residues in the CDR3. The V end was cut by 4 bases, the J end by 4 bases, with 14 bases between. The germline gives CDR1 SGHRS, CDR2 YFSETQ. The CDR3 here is CASSREGLDNEKLFF. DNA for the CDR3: TGCGCCAGCAGCCGGGAGGGGCTAGATAATGAAAAACTGTTTTTT.